These 20 T cell receptor beta chains originate from one sample sequenced in a study of T cells in Graves' hyperthyroidism and ophthalmopathy. Researchers amplified the TCR beta CDR3 regions from RNA transcripts. During a first-round RT-PCR of the TCR CDR3, the HTBI primer set was used. TCRdb redid the calling of the multiplex PCR reads with MiXCR, one entry per CDR3 protein. The sample shows around 600,000 distinct CDR3 sequences, roughly 46% of them seen only once. Sequencing was done on a sample of peripheral blood or thyroid tissue (not recorded which). The receptor set was obtained from an adult man with Graves' disease, either hyperthyroidism or ophthalmopathy (not recorded which).

This chain connects TRBV7-6 to TRBJ1-3, with D possibly matching TRBD1 (5 bases). This CDR3 spans 15 amino acids. CDR1 SGHVS and CDR2 FNYEAQ come from the germline V gene. Trimming removed 11 bases from V and 2 bases from J, with 19 bases in between. CDR3 nucleotide sequence: TGTGCCTGGAGTATCAGGGATCTGCCTGGAAACACCATATATTTT. Its translation: CAWSIRDLPGNTIYF. The full variable domain, its missing parts supplied by reference TRBV7-6 and TRBJ1-3, is GAGVSQSPRYKVTKRGQDVALRCDPISGHVSLYWYRQALGQGPEFLTYFNYEAQQDKSGLPNDRFSAERPEGSISTLTIQRTEQRDSAMYRCAWSIRDLPGNTIYFGEGSWLTVV.

With respect to this clonotype: One junction end disagrees with the germline gene, perhaps due to a read error. The chain links TRBV11-2 to TRBJ1-5; D unresolved. This CDR3 spans 15 amino acids. Germline V lookup: CDR1 SGHAT, CDR2 FQNNGV. Written as DNA, the CDR3 is TGTGCCAGCAGCCCCCGTGGCGGTAGCAGTCAGCCCCAGCATTTT. Translation gives CASSPRGGSSQPQHF.

Of note for this clonotype: A clone one base away is much larger, so this may be a read error. V gene TRBV29-1 combines with J gene TRBJ1-1, with a possible D match to TRBD1 (5 bases). Per the germline V gene, CDR1 is SQVTM and CDR2 is ANQGSEA. The CDR3 runs to 11 residues. Written as DNA, the CDR3 is TGCAGCGTTGAAGAGGGAAGGGGAGTCCTATTT. Its protein is CSVEEGRGVLF.

V is TRBV11-2 and J is TRBJ1-2, with D possibly matching TRBD1 (5 bases). V lost 0 bases to trimming and J lost 4 bases, with 12 bases between them. Germline CDR1 SGHAT, CDR2 FQNNGV. CDR3 size: 15 residues. In DNA form, the CDR3 reads TGTGCCAGCAGCTTAGACGCAGGGACGTCCTATGGCTACACCTTC. The encoded protein is CASSLDAGTSYGYTF.

The gene calls are TRBV29-1 and TRBJ1-2; D call uncertain. This CDR3 is 10 amino acids long. Looked up from germline, CDR1 is SQVTM and CDR2 is ANQGSEA. V was trimmed by 7 bases and J by 8 bases, leaving 11 bases between them. This CDR3 is CSGLVRGYTF. The CDR3 DNA follows: TGCAGCGGACTGGTACGAGGCTACACCTTC.

As regards this clonotype: The junction shows a germline mismatch at one end, possibly a read error. This chain connects TRBV7-2 to TRBJ2-7; no definite D call. The germline CDR1 and CDR2 sequences are SGHTA and FQGNSA. The CDR3 runs to 8 residues. CDR3 DNA: TGTGCCAGCAGCTTAGAAGGGTTC. Protein product: CASSLEGF.

The DNA for the CDR3 is TGTGCCAGCAGCTACCGGGCGAATCAGCCCCAGCATTTT. This sequence encodes CASSYRANQPQHF. This rearrangement joins TRBV7-4 to TRBJ1-5; D not resolved. Trimming removed 4 bases from V and 4 bases from J, with 8 bases in between. CDR3 length: 13 amino acids. The V gene's germline CDR1 is SGHVT and CDR2 SQSDAQ. The variable domain in full, with the rest retrieved from reference TRBV7-4 and TRBJ1-5, is GAGVSQSPRYKVAKRGRDVALRCDSISGHVTLYWYRQTLGQGSEVLTYSQSDAQRDKSGRPSGRFSAERPERSVSTLKIQRTEQGDSAVYLCASSYRANQPQHFGDGTRLSIL.

This clonotype was seen repeatedly, ten times or more. A read error may produce the germline difference seen at one junction end. The chain is built from TRBV5-1 and TRBJ1-3; D is unclear. This CDR3 has 14 residues. Per germline, CDR1 SGHRS and CDR2 YFSETQ. The CDR3 protein is CASSLLGSGNTIYF. The DNA for the CDR3 is TGTGCCAGCAGCTTATTGGGGAGTGGAAACACCATATATTTT.

This clonotype was seen ten or more times. This chain uses TRBV11-2 with TRBJ2-5; TRBD2 matches 10 bases. V shed 2 bases and J 5 bases; nucleotides not matched to a gene: 5. Germline V gene data show CDR1 as SGHAT and CDR2 as FQNNGV. CDR3 length equals 15 residues. DNA of the CDR3: TGTGCCAGCAGCTTAAGCCTAGCGGGAGCTGAGACCCAGTACTTC. Translation gives CASSLSLAGAETQYF.

This clonotype has a count of ten or more. The V gene is TRBV5-1, the J gene TRBJ1-1; the D is unclear. CDR1 is SGHRS and CDR2 is YFSETQ in the germline V gene. The CDR3 runs 14 residues. V lost 0 bases to trimming and J lost 2 bases, with 8 bases between them. CDR3 loop: CASSLDHSNTEAFF. The CDR3 DNA follows: TGCGCCAGCAGCTTGGATCACAGTAACACTGAAGCTTTCTTT. The entire variable domain, with the rest obtained from reference TRBV5-1 and TRBJ1-1, is as follows: KAGVTQTPRYLIKTRGQQVTLSCSPISGHRSVSWYQQTPGQGLQFLFEYFSETQRNKGNFPGRFSGRQFSNSRSEMNVSTLELGDSALYLCASSLDHSNTEAFFGQGTRLTVV.

The V call is TRBV15, the J call TRBJ1-6, with D possibly TRBD1 on 6 matching bases. Trimming shortened V by 4 bases and J by 9 bases, and 16 bases separated the two germline ends. The germline V gene encodes CDR1 LNHNV and CDR2 YYDKDF (reference sequence). The CDR3 is 15 residues long. The CDR3, as DNA: TGTGCCACCAGCATACGTACAGGGCCCAGTTCACCCCTCCACTTT. It specifies CATSIRTGPSSPLHF.

This clonotype showed up many times. The rearrangement links TRBV29-1 to TRBJ1-2, with TRBD1 matching over 9 bases. Germline lookup yields CDR1 SQVTM and CDR2 ANQGSEA. The CDR3 spans 13 residues. The V gene end was trimmed by 4 bases and the J gene end by 7 bases; junction bases not matched to a gene: 7. The CDR3 is CSVARTGESGYTF. DNA for the CDR3: TGCAGCGTTGCCAGGACAGGGGAGAGTGGCTACACCTTC. Full variable domain (outside the CDR3, taken from reference TRBV29-1 and TRBJ1-2): SAVISQKPSRDICQRGTSLTIQCQVDSQVTMMFWYRQQPGQSLTLIATANQGSEATYESGFVIDKFPISRPNLTFSTLTVSNMSPEDSSIYLCSVARTGESGYTFGSGTRLTVV.

The chain combines TRBV6-6 with TRBJ1-3, with unresolved D. This CDR3 contains 16 residues. V dropped 0 bases and J dropped 0 bases, with 9 bases sitting between them. The V gene's germline CDR1 is MNHNY and CDR2 SVGAGI (reference sequence). The chain's CDR3 is CASSYSNWGSGNTIYF. The CDR3 DNA reads TGTGCCAGCAGTTACTCGAACTGGGGCTCTGGAAACACCATATATTTT.

Many counts were recorded for this clonotype. This chain uses TRBV20-1 with TRBJ1-6; a weak D match, TRBD1 (5 bases). CDR1 DFQATT and CDR2 SNEGSKA come from the germline V gene (reference sequence). With 0 bases removed from V and 8 bases from J, the gap between germline ends came to 11 bases. The CDR3 sequence is 14 residues long. DNA for the CDR3: TGCAGTGCTAGAGATGGAGGGACTTATTCACCCCTCCACTTT. Encoded protein: CSARDGGTYSPLHF.

A few counts support this clonotype. The rearrangement joins TRBV7-9 to TRBJ1-2, with 9 bases identical to TRBD1. This CDR3 region has 16 residues. Trimming removed 2 bases from V and 6 bases from J; junction bases left unmatched: 10. The germline V gene encodes CDR1 SEHNR and CDR2 FQNEAQ (reference sequence). CDR3 nucleotides: TGTGCCAGCAGCTTATCGACTTGGGACAGGGTAGATGGCTACACCTTC. Its protein product is CASSLSTWDRVDGYTF.

This clonotype showed up many times. This chain uses TRBV4-2 with TRBJ2-5, with a tentative D call TRBD2 (5 bases). Germline lookup yields CDR1 LGHNA and CDR2 YNFKEQ. Trimming stripped 0 bases from V and 5 bases from J, with 7 bases between. The CDR3 has 13 amino acids. The CDR3 DNA follows: TGTGCCAGCAGCCAAGATCGGAGGGAGACCCAGTACTTC. Translated, it gives CASSQDRRETQYF.

The V gene is TRBV12-3 or TRBV12-4, the J gene TRBJ1-2; D call uncertain. The CDR3 length is 12 residues. The V end was cut by 5 bases, the J end by 9 bases, with 13 bases between. The DNA of the CDR3 is TGTGCCAGCAGTGATGCGCGAGGGAGCTACACCTTC. Translated, it gives CASSDARGSYTF.

A note on this clonotype: One end of the junction does not line up with germline, which may come from a read error. The CDR3, as DNA: TGCGCCAGCAGCCACGGAGGCCTTAGCAATCAGCCCCAGCATTTT. It specifies CASSHGGLSNQPQHF. This sequence joins TRBV7-2 and TRBJ1-5; D is undetermined. The CDR3 sequence is 15 residues long. Germline CDR1 is SGHTA and CDR2 is FQGNSA.

The gene calls are TRBV2 and TRBJ1-1; D gene uncertain. Per germline, CDR1 SNHLY and CDR2 FYNNEI. Trimming pared 3 bases from V and 5 bases from J, leaving 10 bases between. This CDR3 region has 13 residues. The CDR3 DNA reads as TGTGCCAGCAGTGATATAGCGGGGACTGAAGCTTTCTTT. Translation: CASSDIAGTEAFF.

With regard to this clonotype: This CDR3 is missing its conserved last phenylalanine or tryptophan, likely due to a read error. The chain recombines TRBV12-3 or TRBV12-4 with TRBJ1-3, with a tentative D call TRBD1 (6 bases). V was trimmed by 6 bases and J by 12 bases, leaving 18 bases between them. The CDR3 consists of 13 residues. The CDR3 nucleotides are TGTGCCAGCAGCCAAAACTCCGGGACACACATATATTCT. Protein sequence: CASSQNSGTHIYS.